Included here is one T cell receptor beta chain sequence, with context. This sample stems from a study of blood T cell repertoires in COVID-19. On the study more broadly: T cells, B-cell-depleted T cells, or PBMCs provided the cDNA or gDNA that served as material.

The study drew participants aged roughly 18 to 95 years from roughly 25 US areas. Participant-reported clinical history was the basis for cohort assignment. Losses at the gene ends were 6 bases for V and 0 bases for J; bases not matched to a gene: 5. The CDR3 is 15 residues long. Germline V gene data show CDR1 as LNHNV and CDR2 as YYDKDF (reference sequence). Original analysis: Nucleated cell counts were estimated from reference gene primer amplification. Clones were read by immunoSEQ multiplex PCR, and TCRdb kept only the in-frame ones, dropping some. V and J calls and clone size are as listed in that table; D and trimming were resolved from the DNA. The sample has about 130,000 clones; 80% to 85% are singletons.

What was sequenced was PBMCs or T cells enriched from blood (not recorded which). This clonotype originated in a man younger than 45 who had recovered from COVID-19. The V gene is TRBV15, the J gene TRBJ1-5; 7 bases are shared with TRBD1. The CDR3 loop is CATRVQGDSNQPQHF. Here the CDR3 DNA reads TGTGCCACCAGAGTCCAGGGGGATAGCAATCAGCCCCAGCATTTT.